These 28 T cell receptor beta chains were sequenced from one sample in a study of T-cell memory formation after mild COVID-19. TCRdb re-called the 5' RACE reads through MiXCR, storing one row per CDR3 protein. The table has 350,000 to 450,000 distinct CDR3 sequences, 24% seen once. The sample comprised PBMCs or a T cell subset sorted from them (not recorded which). Receptors were obtained from an adult woman who had mild COVID-19 (a few samples of this study predate the infection). Cell type and time point are not known.

This clonotype was counted many times. The chain links TRBV6-5 to TRBJ2-6; D gene unclear. The germline V gene encodes CDR1 MNHEY and CDR2 SVGAGI. V dropped 5 bases and J dropped 8 bases, with 10 bases sitting between them. This CDR3 has 13 residues. The DNA of the CDR3 is TGTGCCAGCAGTCCGGCGGTCCCCAACGTCCTGACTTTC. Protein sequence: CASSPAVPNVLTF.

V and J are TRBV7-8 and TRBJ1-6; 9 bases are a match to TRBD1. The CDR3 is made up of 19 amino acids. J gave up 7 bases and V 3 bases, and 16 bases lay outside the gene matches. Germline V gives CDR1 SGHVS, CDR2 FQNEAQ. The CDR3 spells CASSFPTGGDRVSNSPLHF. The CDR3 DNA follows: TGTGCCAGCAGCTTTCCGACCGGCGGGGACAGGGTCTCCAATTCACCCCTCCACTTT.

The rearrangement links TRBV10-3 to TRBJ2-1, with D hard to call. This CDR3 spans 13 amino acids. The V gene's germline CDR1 is ENHRY and CDR2 SYGVKD. V shed 0 bases and J shed 8 bases, with 8 bases lying between them. The chain's CDR3 is CAISESLSHEQFF. The CDR3 DNA is TGTGCCATCAGTGAGTCCCTCTCGCATGAGCAGTTCTTC.

At least ten counts were recorded for this clonotype. The J gene is TRBJ2-7, the V gene TRBV30, with 11 nucleotides matching TRBD2. The CDR3 is 17 residues long. From germline, CDR1 is GTSNPN and CDR2 SVGIG (reference sequence). V shed 0 bases, J shed 0 bases, and the junction held 7 bases outside the gene matches. DNA for the CDR3: TGTGCCTGGAGTGTACTTGGCGGACTAGCGGGCTCCTACGAGCAGTACTTC. Protein sequence: CAWSVLGGLAGSYEQYF. The full variable domain, in which reference TRBV30 and TRBJ2-7 provide the parts outside the CDR3, is SQTIHQWPATLVQPVGSPLSLECTVEGTSNPNLYWYRQAAGRGLQLLFYSVGIGQISSEVPQNLSASRPQDRQFILSSKKLLLSDSGFYLCAWSVLGGLAGSYEQYFGPGTRLTVT.

The genes are TRBV5-5 and TRBJ2-5; 7 bases are shared with TRBD1. This CDR3 comprises 15 residues. Trimming cost V 2 bases and J 5 bases; bases outside gene matches: 9. The germline V gene encodes CDR1 SGHKS and CDR2 YYEKEE (reference sequence). For the CDR3, the DNA is TGTGCCAGCAGCTTTAACAGGGGATTAGGGGAGACCCAGTACTTC. Residues: CASSFNRGLGETQYF.

There are a few counts of this clonotype. The chain has TRBV7-8 and TRBJ2-1; 11 nucleotides line up with TRBD2. The CDR3 spans 16 residues. Germline CDR1 SGHVS, CDR2 FQNEAQ. V shed 0 bases and J 4 bases; nucleotides not matched to a gene: 2. The CDR3 DNA is TGTGCCAGCAGCTTAGCCCGACTAGCGGGGTACAATGAGCAGTTCTTC. Its translation is CASSLARLAGYNEQFF.

This chain joins TRBV6-2 or TRBV6-3 and TRBJ2-2; D is perhaps TRBD2 (5 bases). V lost 2 bases and J 6 bases, leaving 25 bases between the germline ends. The germline V gene has CDR1 MNHEY and CDR2 SVGEGT. The CDR3 has 19 residues. The CDR3 spells CASSYPPRVSTRIPGELFF. In DNA, the CDR3 is TGTGCCAGCAGTTACCCCCCGCGGGTGTCCACTAGGATCCCCGGGGAGCTGTTTTTT.

The chain links TRBV7-8 to TRBJ2-3; the D gene is possibly TRBD2 (5 bases). This CDR3 region has 16 residues. The germline gives CDR1 SGHVS, CDR2 FQNEAQ. Deletions cut 4 bases from V and 6 bases from J, with 20 bases between. As DNA, the CDR3 is TGTGCCAGCAGCTCCCAAGCAGGATTCGGGGTCGATACGCAGTATTTT. Protein sequence: CASSSQAGFGVDTQYF. The whole variable domain, remainder taken from reference TRBV7-8 and TRBJ2-3, is GAGVSQSPRYKVAKRGQDVALRCDPISGHVSLFWYQQALGQGPEFLTYFQNEAQLDKSGLPSDRFFAERPEGSVSTLKIQRTQQEDSAVYLCASSSQAGFGVDTQYFGPGTRLTVL.

The chain combines TRBV5-4 with TRBJ2-1; TRBD2 aligns across 11 bases. V lost 4 bases, J lost 7 bases, and 7 bases stayed unmatched. In germline, CDR1 is SGHNT, CDR2 YYREEE (reference sequence). This CDR3 region has 15 residues. The CDR3 DNA reads as TGTGCCAGCAGCCCGGGACTAGCGGTAGAGAATGAGCAGTTCTTC. Translation: CASSPGLAVENEQFF.

The chain couples TRBV6-5 to TRBJ2-7; TRBD1 agrees at 9 bases. V trimming: 5 bases; J trimming: 0 bases; junction bases outside the gene matches: 8. This CDR3 contains 16 residues. Germline CDR1 reads MNHEY; CDR2 reads SVGAGI. The CDR3, as DNA: TGTGCCAGCAGTACGACCGGGACAGGGAGCTCCTACGAGCAGTACTTC. Translation gives CASSTTGTGSSYEQYF.

Only a few counts were recorded for this clonotype. V and J are TRBV4-1 and TRBJ2-5; D ambiguous. Germline CDR1 and CDR2: MGHRA and YSYEKL. CDR3 length: 13 residues. V lost 4 bases and J lost 5, with 11 bases in between. The chain's CDR3 is CASSPWSAETQYF. In DNA form, the CDR3 reads TGCGCCAGCAGCCCTTGGTCGGCGGAGACCCAGTACTTC.

The chain joins TRBV5-1 to TRBJ2-1; D is perhaps TRBD2 (5 bases). This CDR3 has 17 residues. Germline values: CDR1 SGHRS, CDR2 YFSETQ. Trimming took 1 base from V and 0 from J, leaving 14 bases between them. CDR3 region: CASSLRGPEVSYNEQFF. The CDR3 DNA is TGCGCCAGCAGCTTGCGCGGGCCCGAGGTCTCCTACAATGAGCAGTTCTTC.

The chain is built from TRBV4-1 and TRBJ2-2; TRBD2 aligns across 11 bases. J lost 6 bases, V lost 0 bases, and 12 bases had no gene match. The CDR3 is made up of 19 amino acids. CDR1 is MGHRA and CDR2 is YSYEKL in the germline V gene. CDR3 DNA sequence: TGCGCCAGCAGCCAAGATATTCGGCTAGCGGGGGGTCGGGCCGGGGAGCTGTTTTTT. Its translation is CASSQDIRLAGGRAGELFF.

About this clonotype itself: Its ends do not fully match the called genes, so a read error is possible. The chain recombines TRBV4-3 with TRBJ1-2; perhaps TRBD1 as D (5 bases). There are 15 residues in the CDR3. Germline V CDR1 and CDR2: LGHNA, YSLEER. CDR3 in amino acids: CASSQGRGANYGYTF. The CDR3 DNA reads TGCGCCAGCAGCCAAGGAAGGGGCGCTAATTATGGCTACACCTTC.

The CDR3 reads CASSTTGLLEKLFF. The CDR3 bases are TGTGCCAGTAGCACCACGGGACTACTAGAAAAACTGTTTTTT. The chain combines TRBV19 with TRBJ1-4; TRBD1 might be the D (5 bases). From germline, CDR1 is LNHDA and CDR2 SQIVND (reference sequence). Trimming cost V 6 bases and J 8 bases, with 16 bases left between them. CDR3 length: 14 residues.

This clonotype was detected only a few times. This chain's CDR3 is CASSIGGHEQYF. The CDR3 nucleotides are TGCGCCAGCAGCATCGGGGGGCACGAGCAGTACTTC. This chain connects TRBV5-1 to TRBJ2-7; D might be TRBD2 (7 bases). The germline V and J ends were trimmed by 4 bases and 5 bases, with 10 bases remaining between them. Per the germline V gene, CDR1 is SGHRS and CDR2 is YFSETQ. The CDR3 is 12 amino acids.

This clonotype was counted only a few times. V is TRBV20-1 and J is TRBJ1-1, with a possible D match to TRBD1 (5 bases). The germline CDR1 and CDR2 sequences are DFQATT and SNEGSKA (reference sequence). The CDR3 is made up of 13 amino acids. Trimming took 2 bases from V and 2 from J, leaving 9 bases between them. CDR3 region: CSARRRDNTEAFF. CDR3 sequence (DNA): TGCAGTGCTAGACGCCGGGACAACACTGAAGCTTTCTTT.

The rearrangement uses TRBV20-1 and TRBJ2-1; 11 nucleotides match TRBD2. V shed 4 bases, J shed 9 bases, and the junction held 8 bases outside the gene matches. The CDR3 totals 14 residues. Per germline, CDR1 DFQATT and CDR2 SNEGSKA (reference sequence). Written as DNA, the CDR3 is TGCAGTGCTACCACGGGACTAGCGGACCTTGAGCAGTTCTTC. This encodes CSATTGLADLEQFF.

The rearrangement uses TRBV19 and TRBJ2-2; D unclear. The CDR3 contains 14 residues. Looked up from germline, CDR1 is LNHDA and CDR2 is SQIVND (reference sequence). Trimming removed 2 bases from V and 5 bases from J, with 9 bases in between. This CDR3 is CASSIRVGTGELFF. CDR3 DNA: TGTGCCAGTAGTATACGAGTGGGGACCGGGGAGCTGTTTTTT.

This chain links TRBV3-1 with TRBJ2-3; 12 bases are a match to TRBD2. V dropped 4 bases and J dropped 3; count of bases not matched to a gene: 2. The CDR3 runs 15 residues. Germline V CDR1 and CDR2: LGHDT, YNNKEL (reference sequence). CDR3 nucleotides: TGTGCCAGCAGCCCTCTAGCGGGAGGGACAGATACGCAGTATTTT. This encodes CASSPLAGGTDTQYF.

This clonotype was seen a handful of times. The rearrangement joins TRBV3-1 to TRBJ1-1, with 8 bases identical to TRBD1. CDR3 length equals 15 residues. V shed 5 bases and J 1 base; nucleotides not matched to a gene: 6. Germline values: CDR1 LGHDT, CDR2 YNNKEL (reference sequence). CDR3 protein: CASSSRQGRNTEAFF. CDR3 nucleotide sequence: TGTGCCAGCAGCTCCAGACAGGGGCGGAACACTGAAGCTTTCTTT.

In this sample, this clonotype turned up a few times. This chain joins TRBV7-8 and TRBJ2-5; the D gene could be TRBD1 or TRBD2 (5 bases each). The V and J ends lost 5 bases and 5 bases respectively, with 15 bases between them. This CDR3 is 14 amino acids long. The germline V gene has CDR1 SGHVS and CDR2 FQNEAQ. The CDR3 region is CASSQGRWRETQYF. The CDR3 bases are TGTGCCAGCAGCCAGGGACGTTGGCGGGAGACCCAGTACTTC.

This clonotype showed up just a few times. The chain couples TRBV10-3 to TRBJ1-1; D is uncertain. This CDR3 spans 14 amino acids. The V gene lost 5 bases and the J gene lost 3 bases, with 13 bases spanning the gap. Germline CDR1 is ENHRY and CDR2 is SYGVKD. CDR3 residues: CAISKTGSDTEAFF. The CDR3 DNA is TGTGCCATCAGTAAAACTGGATCGGACACTGAAGCTTTCTTT.

The genes are TRBV7-9 and TRBJ2-6; 10 bases map to TRBD1. J lost 1 base, V lost 0 bases, and 6 bases had no gene match. CDR1 SEHNR and CDR2 FQNEAQ come from the germline V gene (reference sequence). The CDR3 spans 19 residues. CDR3: CASSLAADRGWSGANVLTF. The CDR3 region has the DNA TGTGCCAGCAGCTTAGCGGCGGACAGGGGGTGGTCTGGGGCCAACGTCCTGACTTTC.

The chain combines TRBV18 with TRBJ2-2; TRBD1 matches 8 bases. The CDR3 runs to 19 residues. In germline, CDR1 is KGHSH, CDR2 LQKENI. Losses at the gene ends were 5 bases for V and 4 bases for J; bases not matched to a gene: 18. CDR3 region: CASSFRRDRGLGGTGELFF. The CDR3 DNA is TGTGCCAGCTCATTTCGTCGTGACAGGGGCCTCGGGGGCACCGGGGAGCTGTTTTTT.

V usage is TRBV30 and J usage is TRBJ2-3; no reliable D call. Germline V lookup: CDR1 GTSNPN, CDR2 SVGIG (reference sequence). There are 12 residues in the CDR3. Trimming cost V 4 bases and J 2 bases, with 7 bases left between them. The CDR3 DNA sequence: TGTGCCTGGACCTACACCACAGATACGCAGTATTTT. Translated, it gives CAWTYTTDTQYF.

This clonotype was counted between two and nine times. This chain uses TRBV10-3 with TRBJ2-2; D is perhaps TRBD2 (6 bases). The CDR3 contains 12 residues. The V end was cut by 8 bases, the J end by 12 bases, with 16 bases between. Germline CDR1 reads ENHRY; CDR2 reads SYGVKD. Here the CDR3 DNA reads TGTGCCATCTACTCCGGGAGTGGCCAGCTGTTTTTT. Protein: CAIYSGSGQLFF.

The table lists this clonotype with a few counts. The gene calls are TRBV7-2 and TRBJ1-1; D is uncertain. In germline, CDR1 is SGHTA, CDR2 FQGNSA. The ends were cut back, 0 bases at V and 11 bases at J, with 10 bases in the middle. This CDR3 spans 12 amino acids. As DNA, the CDR3 is TGTGCCAGCAGCTTAGCCGGGATTGTGGCTTTCTTT. Its translation is CASSLAGIVAFF.